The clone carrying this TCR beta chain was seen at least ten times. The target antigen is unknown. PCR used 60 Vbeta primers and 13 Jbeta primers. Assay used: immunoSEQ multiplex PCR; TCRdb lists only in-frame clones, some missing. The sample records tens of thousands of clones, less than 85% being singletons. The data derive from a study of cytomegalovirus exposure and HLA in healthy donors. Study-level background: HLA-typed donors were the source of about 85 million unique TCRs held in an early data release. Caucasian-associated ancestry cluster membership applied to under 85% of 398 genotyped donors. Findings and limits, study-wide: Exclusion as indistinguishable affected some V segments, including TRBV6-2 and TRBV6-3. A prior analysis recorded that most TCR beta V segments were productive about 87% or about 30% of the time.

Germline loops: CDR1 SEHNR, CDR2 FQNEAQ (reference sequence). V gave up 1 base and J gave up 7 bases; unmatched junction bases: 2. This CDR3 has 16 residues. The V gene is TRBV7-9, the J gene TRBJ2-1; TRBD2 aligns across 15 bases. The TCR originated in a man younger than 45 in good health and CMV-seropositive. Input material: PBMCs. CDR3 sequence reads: CASSLGGLAGGNEQFF. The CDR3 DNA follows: TGTGCCAGCAGCTTAGGCGGACTAGCGGGAGGGAATGAGCAGTTCTTC. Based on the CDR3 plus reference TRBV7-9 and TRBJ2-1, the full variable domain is DTGVSQNPRHKITKRGQNVTFRCDPISEHNRLYWYRQTLGQGPEFLTYFQNEAQLEKSRLLSDRFSAERPKGSFSTLEIQRTEQGDSAMYLCASSLGGLAGGNEQFFGPGTRLTVL.